What follows are 27 T cell receptor beta chains derived from one specimen sequenced in a study of cytomegalovirus exposure and HLA in healthy donors. The PCR had 60 Vbeta and 13 Jbeta primers. Assay: immunoSEQ multiplex PCR; the TCRdb copy retains only in-frame clones and omits some. The sample lists around 150,000 clones, around 77% seen once, with around 1% in the top ten. The material sequenced was PBMCs. The receptors were sampled from a woman between 40 and 50 years old in good health and CMV-seronegative.

J is TRBJ2-7 and V is TRBV21-1; TRBD2, the table's D call, lacks a check against the DNA. TRBV21-1 is tagged as a pseudogene. CDR3 size: 15 residues. The chain's CDR3 is CASSKIWHRRGEQYF. In DNA form, the CDR3 reads TGTGCCAGCAGCAAAATATGGCACCGTCGGGGCGAGCAGTACTTC.

The CDR3 protein is CASSPGLAGEIEQFF. The CDR3 coding sequence is TGTGCCAGCTCACCAGGACTAGCGGGAGAGATTGAGCAGTTCTTC. The chain is built from TRBV18 and TRBJ2-1; 13 nucleotides match TRBD2. This CDR3 contains 15 residues. The V gene end was trimmed by 2 bases and the J gene end by 9 bases; junction bases not matched to a gene: 4. Germline values: CDR1 KGHSH, CDR2 LQKENI.

As DNA, the CDR3 is TGCGCCAGCAGGAGGGCGGAGGACACTGAAGCTTTCTTT. Its translation is CASRRAEDTEAFF. V is TRBV4-1 and J is TRBJ1-1, with D unclear. CDR3 length equals 13 residues. The ends were cut back, 6 bases at V and 3 bases at J, with 11 bases in the middle. Germline V gives CDR1 MGHRA, CDR2 YSYEKL.

V is TRBV5-1 and J is TRBJ2-3, with 9 bases matching TRBD1. In germline, CDR1 is SGHRS, CDR2 YFSETQ. V lost 2 bases to trimming and J lost 2 bases; unmatched junction nucleotides: 6. The CDR3 is 16 residues long. As DNA, the CDR3 is TGCGCCAGCAGCTTCTGGACAGGGGTGGTCACAGATACGCAGTATTTT. Residues: CASSFWTGVVTDTQYF.

This chain links TRBV7-9 with TRBJ2-7; possible D gene TRBD2, 5 bases. V was clipped by 3 bases and J by 2 bases, with 11 bases between them. Germline V gene lookup returns CDR1 SEHNR and CDR2 FQNEAQ (reference sequence). The CDR3 covers 14 residues. This CDR3 is CASSFGLIPYEQYF. The CDR3 DNA sequence: TGTGCCAGCAGCTTTGGACTGATACCCTACGAGCAGTACTTC.

This clone has just one count. The rearrangement joins TRBV27 to TRBJ1-2, with unresolved D. The CDR3 consists of 12 residues. CDR1 MNHEY and CDR2 SMNVEV come from the germline V gene (reference sequence). Trimming took 4 bases from V and 0 from J, leaving 3 bases between them. DNA for the CDR3: TGTGCCAGCAGTTCATCTAACTATGGCTACACCTTC. The encoded protein is CASSSSNYGYTF.

This clone was recorded only once. The chain links TRBV7-8 to TRBJ2-3; D may be TRBD1 (5 bases). CDR1 is SGHVS and CDR2 is FQNEAQ in the germline V gene. The CDR3 length is 16 residues. The V end was cut by 2 bases, the J end by 2 bases, with 14 bases between. CDR3: CASSLQGSPNTDTQYF. In nucleotides, the CDR3 is TGTGCCAGCAGCTTACAGGGCAGCCCTAACACAGATACGCAGTATTTT.

The chain combines TRBV27 with TRBJ2-7; TRBD1 matches 8 bases. Trimming took 5 bases from V and 7 from J; bases not matched to a gene: 7. The CDR3 is 13 amino acids. The V gene's germline CDR1 is MNHEY and CDR2 SMNVEV (reference sequence). The CDR3 is CASSPTGAREQYF. In DNA form, the CDR3 reads TGTGCCAGCAGTCCGACAGGGGCCCGGGAGCAGTACTTC.

V usage is TRBV7-2 and J usage is TRBJ1-1; D unclear. Germline V gene lookup returns CDR1 SGHTA and CDR2 FQGNSA. Between the trimmed V and J ends, which lost 1 base and 2 bases, there was a span of 8 bases. This CDR3 comprises 14 residues. The CDR3 reads CASSLDPLNTEAFF. In nucleotides, the CDR3 is TGTGCCAGCAGCTTAGATCCGCTAAACACTGAAGCTTTCTTT. Drawing the rest from reference TRBV7-2 and TRBJ1-1, the complete variable domain is GAGVSQSPSNKVTEKGKDVELRCDPISGHTALYWYRQSLGQGLEFLIYFQGNSAPDKSGLPSDRFSAERTGGSVSTLTIQRTQQEDSAVYLCASSLDPLNTEAFFGQGTRLTVV.

V is TRBV6-4 and J is TRBJ1-1, with unresolved D. Germline loops: CDR1 MRHNA, CDR2 SNTAGT. Trimming pared 2 bases from V and 0 bases from J, leaving 7 bases between. The CDR3 runs to 14 residues. CDR3 protein: CASSDKEMNTEAFF. Here the CDR3 DNA reads TGTGCCAGCAGTGACAAGGAGATGAACACTGAAGCTTTCTTT.

The chain combines TRBV7-6 with TRBJ2-7; perhaps TRBD1 as D (6 bases). CDR1 SGHVS and CDR2 FNYEAQ come from the germline V gene. This CDR3 has 15 amino acids. V gave up 1 base and J gave up 0 bases, with 10 bases separating them. The CDR3 here is CASSLGGHLSYEQYF. As DNA, the CDR3 is TGTGCCAGCAGCTTAGGGGGACACCTCTCCTACGAGCAGTACTTC. Full variable domain (rest looked up from reference TRBV7-6 and TRBJ2-7): GAGVSQSPRYKVTKRGQDVALRCDPISGHVSLYWYRQALGQGPEFLTYFNYEAQQDKSGLPNDRFSAERPEGSISTLTIQRTEQRDSAMYRCASSLGGHLSYEQYFGPGTRLTVT.

This chain links TRBV7-9 with TRBJ2-5, with 7 positions matching TRBD1. There are 15 residues in the CDR3. CDR1 is SEHNR and CDR2 is FQNEAQ in the germline V gene (reference sequence). V lost 5 bases to trimming and J lost 2 bases; unmatched junction nucleotides: 8. CDR3 sequence: CASSAQTGIQETQYF. The CDR3, as DNA: TGTGCCAGCAGCGCCCAGACAGGGATTCAAGAGACCCAGTACTTC.

V usage is TRBV7-2 and J usage is TRBJ2-7; 9 bases match TRBD1. The length of the CDR3 is 15 residues. V dropped 3 bases and J dropped 5; count of bases not matched to a gene: 8. The germline CDR1 and CDR2 sequences are SGHTA and FQGNSA. CDR3: CASSFSGTGKDEQYF. The CDR3 DNA is TGTGCCAGCAGCTTCTCCGGGACAGGGAAAGACGAGCAGTACTTC.

This rearrangement joins TRBV29-1 to TRBJ2-1, with TRBD1 matching 8 bases. This CDR3 spans 12 amino acids. V lost 8 bases, J lost 10 bases, and 10 bases stayed unmatched. Germline-derived CDR1 and CDR2 are SQVTM and ANQGSEA. CDR3 loop: CSSRQGAGEQFF. For the CDR3, the DNA is TGCAGCTCCCGCCAGGGGGCCGGAGAGCAGTTCTTC.

The V gene is TRBV11-3, the J gene TRBJ2-1; no firm D call. This CDR3 has 14 amino acids. Trimming took 1 base from V and 0 from J, leaving 4 bases between them. Per the germline V gene, CDR1 is SGHNT and CDR2 is YENEEA. The CDR3 sequence: CASSLVASYNEQFF. CDR3 in DNA: TGTGCCAGCAGCTTAGTAGCCTCCTACAATGAGCAGTTCTTC.

The J gene is TRBJ2-7, the V gene TRBV7-9; TRBD2 matches at 10 bases. V gave up 3 bases and J gave up 7 bases; unmatched junction bases: 6. The CDR3 length is 14 residues. The V gene's germline CDR1 is SEHNR and CDR2 FQNEAQ (reference sequence). CDR3 in amino acids: CASSFASGSGEQYF. CDR3 DNA: TGTGCCAGCAGCTTCGCTAGCGGGAGTGGAGAGCAGTACTTC.

The rearrangement links TRBV28 to TRBJ2-3; 9 bases align to TRBD2. The ends lost 8 bases at V and 4 bases at J; junction bases unmatched: 4. The CDR3 runs to 13 residues. Germline V gene data show CDR1 as MDHEN and CDR2 as SYDVKM. CDR3 sequence (DNA): TGTGCCAGCGCGGGAGGGCCCGCAGATACGCAGTATTTT. Its translation: CASAGGPADTQYF. The whole variable domain, filled in from reference TRBV28 and TRBJ2-3, reads DVKVTQSSRYLVKRTGEKVFLECVQDMDHENMFWYRQDPGLGLRLIYFSYDVKMKEKGDIPEGYSVSREKKERFSLILESASTNQTSMYLCASAGGPADTQYFGPGTRLTVL.

This chain uses TRBV5-1 with TRBJ1-1, with D perhaps TRBD1 (6 bases). Trimming took 4 bases from V and 0 from J, leaving 22 bases between them. Germline V gene sequence: CDR1 SGHRS, CDR2 YFSETQ. CDR3 length: 18 residues. The CDR3 spells CASSPGRGAGSMNTEAFF. Written as DNA, the CDR3 is TGCGCCAGCAGCCCGGGGCGGGGGGCTGGGAGCATGAACACTGAAGCTTTCTTT. The whole variable domain, filled in from reference TRBV5-1 and TRBJ1-1, reads KAGVTQTPRYLIKTRGQQVTLSCSPISGHRSVSWYQQTPGQGLQFLFEYFSETQRNKGNFPGRFSGRQFSNSRSEMNVSTLELGDSALYLCASSPGRGAGSMNTEAFFGQGTRLTVV.

Comment on this clone: Additional DNA sequences in this sample encode the identical CDR3. This rearrangement joins TRBV29-1 to TRBJ1-4; a weak D match, TRBD1 (5 bases). Germline loops: CDR1 SQVTM, CDR2 ANQGSEA. Trimming removed 7 bases at V and 8 bases at J, with 8 bases between. The CDR3 contains 10 residues. The DNA of the CDR3 is TGCAGCGCTGGGGGGGAAAAACTGTTTTTT. This translates into CSAGGEKLFF.

The chain has TRBV6-1 and TRBJ1-4, with 8 bases matching TRBD1. This CDR3 is built from 14 residues. The J segment lost 3 bases and the V segment lost 4 bases, leaving 1 base of the junction unmatched. Per the germline V gene, CDR1 is MNHNS and CDR2 is SASEGT. The DNA of the CDR3 is TGTGCCAGCAGTGGGACAGGGCCTAATGAAAAACTGTTTTTT. It specifies CASSGTGPNEKLFF.

CDR3 region: CASSSTVLAKNIQYF. CDR3 in DNA: TGCGCCAGCAGCTCGACAGTACTAGCCAAAAACATTCAGTACTTC. V and J are TRBV5-1 and TRBJ2-4; TRBD1 might be the D (5 bases). The CDR3 runs to 15 residues. The V gene lost 3 bases and the J gene lost 0 bases, with 10 bases spanning the gap. Germline values: CDR1 SGHRS, CDR2 YFSETQ.

The chain joins TRBV6-1 to TRBJ1-5; unclear D gene. CDR3 size: 13 residues. The V end lost 11 bases, the J end lost 3 bases, and 14 bases lay between the germline ends. Germline V gene lookup returns CDR1 MNHNS and CDR2 SASEGT. The CDR3 nucleotides read TGTGCCGGTCAGGTTACCGTCAATCAGCCCCAGCATTTT. Amino acid sequence: CAGQVTVNQPQHF.

This chain joins TRBV30 and TRBJ1-5; weak D call: TRBD1 (5 bases). This CDR3 has 16 residues. Germline V gene data show CDR1 as GTSNPN and CDR2 as SVGIG (reference sequence). Between the trimmed V and J ends, which lost 2 bases and 0 bases, there was a span of 14 bases. This CDR3 reads CAWSPPGGFSNQPQHF. The CDR3 nucleotides are TGTGCCTGGAGTCCCCCGGGGGGTTTTAGCAATCAGCCCCAGCATTTT.

This clone was seen only a few times. The CDR3 spells CASSLGRVLANEQFF. CDR3 in DNA: TGCGCCAGCAGCCTGGGGAGGGTCTTGGCCAATGAGCAGTTCTTC. The J gene is TRBJ2-1, the V gene TRBV5-1; 7 nucleotides line up with TRBD2. CDR3 length: 15 amino acids. The germline gives CDR1 SGHRS, CDR2 YFSETQ. The ends lost 4 bases at V and 6 bases at J; junction bases unmatched: 10. The whole variable domain, filled in from reference TRBV5-1 and TRBJ2-1, reads KAGVTQTPRYLIKTRGQQVTLSCSPISGHRSVSWYQQTPGQGLQFLFEYFSETQRNKGNFPGRFSGRQFSNSRSEMNVSTLELGDSALYLCASSLGRVLANEQFFGPGTRLTVL.

The J gene is TRBJ2-5, the V gene TRBV2; 11 nucleotides line up with TRBD1. Trimming cost V 7 bases and J 5 bases; bases outside gene matches: 9. This CDR3 has 15 residues. Germline values: CDR1 SNHLY, CDR2 FYNNEI. In nucleotides, the CDR3 is TGTGCCAGCACCTACCTCCGGACAGGGGGCGAGACCCAGTACTTC. Translating it yields CASTYLRTGGETQYF.

The chain is built from TRBV5-1 and TRBJ2-1; TRBD2 matches 11 bases. Germline CDR1 reads SGHRS; CDR2 reads YFSETQ. V lost 4 bases, J lost 6 bases, and 6 bases stayed unmatched. The CDR3 contains 15 residues. The CDR3 reads CASSGGGTSGNEQFF. DNA for the CDR3: TGCGCCAGCAGCGGGGGGGGGACTAGCGGCAATGAGCAGTTCTTC.

For the CDR3, the DNA is TGTGCCAGCAGCAAAGGACAGGGCACTGAAGCTTTCTTT. Amino acids: CASSKGQGTEAFF. J is TRBJ1-1 and V is TRBV9, with 8 nucleotides matching TRBD1. The CDR3 sequence is 13 residues long. Germline V gives CDR1 SGDLS, CDR2 YYNGEE. Losses at the gene ends were 4 bases for V and 4 bases for J; bases not matched to a gene: 3.